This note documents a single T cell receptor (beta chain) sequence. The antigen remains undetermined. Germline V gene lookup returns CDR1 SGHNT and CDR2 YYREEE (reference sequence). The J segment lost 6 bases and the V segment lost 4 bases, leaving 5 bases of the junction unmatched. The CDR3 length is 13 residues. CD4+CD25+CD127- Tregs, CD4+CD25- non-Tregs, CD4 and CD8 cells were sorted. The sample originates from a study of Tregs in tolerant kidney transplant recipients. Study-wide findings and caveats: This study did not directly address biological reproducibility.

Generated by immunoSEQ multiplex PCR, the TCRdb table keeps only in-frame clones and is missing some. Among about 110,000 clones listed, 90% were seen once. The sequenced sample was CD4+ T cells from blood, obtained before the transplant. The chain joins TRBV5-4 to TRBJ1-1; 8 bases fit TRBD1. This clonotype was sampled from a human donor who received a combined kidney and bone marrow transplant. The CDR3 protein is CASSLDRDPEAFF. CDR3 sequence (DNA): TGTGCCAGCAGCCTGGACAGGGACCCTGAAGCTTTCTTT.